The present T cell receptor beta chain was sequenced within a study of blood T cell repertoires in COVID-19. The CDR3 spans 12 residues. CDR1 and CDR2 (germline): SNHLY, FYNNEI. Deletions cut 10 bases from V and 5 bases from J, with 14 bases between. Only in-frame clones appear in the TCRdb table, and some are missing; sequencing was by immunoSEQ multiplex PCR. The table shows 150,000 to 200,000 clones, with more than 85% occurring only once. J is TRBJ1-2 and V is TRBV2; D is possibly TRBD1 (6 bases). This sequence originates from a man aged 65 to 85 with active or convalescent COVID-19. The sequencing input was peripheral blood. CDR3 loop: CATGTQRYGYTF. CDR3 nucleotide sequence: TGTGCCACTGGGACACAACGGTATGGCTACACCTTC.